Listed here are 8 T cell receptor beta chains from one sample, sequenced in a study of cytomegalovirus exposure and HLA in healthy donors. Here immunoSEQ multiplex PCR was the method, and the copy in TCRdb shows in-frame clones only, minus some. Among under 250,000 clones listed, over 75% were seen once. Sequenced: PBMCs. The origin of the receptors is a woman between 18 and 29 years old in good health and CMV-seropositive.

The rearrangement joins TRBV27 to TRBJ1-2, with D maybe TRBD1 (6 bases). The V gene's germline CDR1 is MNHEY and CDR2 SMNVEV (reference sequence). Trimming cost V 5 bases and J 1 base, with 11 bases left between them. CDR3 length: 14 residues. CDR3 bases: TGTGCCAGCAGTCATAGACAGGTTAACTATGGCTACACCTTC. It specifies CASSHRQVNYGYTF.

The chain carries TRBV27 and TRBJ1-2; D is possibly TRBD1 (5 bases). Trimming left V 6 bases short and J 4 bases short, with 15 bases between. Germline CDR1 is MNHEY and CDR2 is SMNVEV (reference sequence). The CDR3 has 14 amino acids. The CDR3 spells CASRGGATVYGYTF. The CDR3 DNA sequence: TGTGCCAGCAGGGGGGGAGCGACCGTCTATGGCTACACCTTC.

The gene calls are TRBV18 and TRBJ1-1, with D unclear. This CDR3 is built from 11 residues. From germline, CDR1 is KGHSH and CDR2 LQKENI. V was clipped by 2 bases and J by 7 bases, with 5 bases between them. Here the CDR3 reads CASSPDSEAFF. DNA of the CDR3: TGTGCCAGCTCACCAGATAGTGAAGCTTTCTTT.

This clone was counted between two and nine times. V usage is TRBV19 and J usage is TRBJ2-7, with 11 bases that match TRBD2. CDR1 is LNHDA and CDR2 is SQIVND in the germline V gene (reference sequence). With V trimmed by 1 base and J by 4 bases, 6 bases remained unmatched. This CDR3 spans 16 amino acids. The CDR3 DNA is TGTGCCAGTAGTATAGGTGGGACTAGCGGCGTGTACGAGCAGTACTTC. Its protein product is CASSIGGTSGVYEQYF.

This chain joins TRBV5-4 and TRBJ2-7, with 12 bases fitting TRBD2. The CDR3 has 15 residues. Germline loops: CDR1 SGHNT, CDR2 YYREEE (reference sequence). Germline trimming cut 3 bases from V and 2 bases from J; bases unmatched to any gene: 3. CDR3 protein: CASSWRTSGAYEQYF. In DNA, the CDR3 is TGTGCCAGCAGCTGGAGGACTAGCGGGGCCTACGAGCAGTACTTC.

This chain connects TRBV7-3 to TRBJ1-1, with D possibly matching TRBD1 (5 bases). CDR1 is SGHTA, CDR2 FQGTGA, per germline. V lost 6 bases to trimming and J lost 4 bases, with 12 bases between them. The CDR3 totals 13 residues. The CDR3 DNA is TGTGCCAGCAGTTCAGGACAAGGCACTGAAGCTTTCTTT. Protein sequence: CASSSGQGTEAFF.

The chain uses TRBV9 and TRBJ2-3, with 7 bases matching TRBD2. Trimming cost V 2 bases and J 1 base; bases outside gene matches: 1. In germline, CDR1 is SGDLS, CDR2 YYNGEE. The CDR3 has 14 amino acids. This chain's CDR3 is CASSVGGRTDTQYF. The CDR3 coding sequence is TGTGCCAGCAGCGTGGGAGGGCGCACAGATACGCAGTATTTT.

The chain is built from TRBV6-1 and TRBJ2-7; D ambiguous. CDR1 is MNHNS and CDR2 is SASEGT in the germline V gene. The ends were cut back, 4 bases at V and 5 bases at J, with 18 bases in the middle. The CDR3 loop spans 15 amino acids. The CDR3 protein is CASSVVADRTNEQYF. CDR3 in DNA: TGTGCCAGCAGTGTGGTGGCAGACCGAACTAACGAGCAGTACTTC.